The text below deals with one T cell receptor (beta chain). This entry comes from a study of blood T cell repertoires in COVID-19. Study details: Samples of COVID-19 (acute and convalescent) were obtained from the United States, Italy and Spain. T cells, B-cell-depleted T cells, or PBMCs provided the cDNA or gDNA that served as material.

CDR1 WNHNN and CDR2 SYGVQD come from the germline V gene (reference sequence). This CDR3 spans 16 amino acids. V gave up 2 bases and J gave up 2 bases; unmatched junction bases: 7. Original processing notes: Amplification of reference gene primers provided the estimated nucleated cell counts. The method was immunoSEQ multiplex PCR; TCRdb's version includes in-frame clones alone and lacks a portion of them. From that table come the V and J calls and clone size; the DNA was used to work out D and trimming. The sample lists tens of thousands of clones; roughly 63% were seen once. The sequencing input was peripheral blood. The receptor's source is a man older than 75 with acute or convalescent COVID-19. The chain has TRBV10-1 and TRBJ2-5; 8 bases map to TRBD2. DNA of the CDR3: TGCGCCAGCAGTGAGGGAATAGCGGGACTACAAGAGACCCAGTACTTC. Protein sequence: CASSEGIAGLQETQYF.